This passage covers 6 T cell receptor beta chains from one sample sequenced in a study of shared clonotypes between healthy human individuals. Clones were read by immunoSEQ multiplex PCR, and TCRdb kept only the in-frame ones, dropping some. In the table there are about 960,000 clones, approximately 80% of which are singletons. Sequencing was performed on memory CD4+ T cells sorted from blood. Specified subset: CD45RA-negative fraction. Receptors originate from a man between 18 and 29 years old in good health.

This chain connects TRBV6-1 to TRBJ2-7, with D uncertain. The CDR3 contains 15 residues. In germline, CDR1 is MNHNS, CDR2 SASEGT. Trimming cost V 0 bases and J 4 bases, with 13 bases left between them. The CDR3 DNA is TGTGCCAGCAGTGAAGCGTTAACGGCGCCTTACGAGCAGTACTTC. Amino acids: CASSEALTAPYEQYF.

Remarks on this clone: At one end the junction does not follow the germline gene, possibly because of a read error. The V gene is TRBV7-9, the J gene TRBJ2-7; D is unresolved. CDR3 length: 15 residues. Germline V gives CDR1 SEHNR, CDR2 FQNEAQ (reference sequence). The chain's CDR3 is CASSLAASFSDEQYF. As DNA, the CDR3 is TGTGCCAGCAGCTTAGCGGCCAGTTTCTCCGACGAGCAGTACTTC.

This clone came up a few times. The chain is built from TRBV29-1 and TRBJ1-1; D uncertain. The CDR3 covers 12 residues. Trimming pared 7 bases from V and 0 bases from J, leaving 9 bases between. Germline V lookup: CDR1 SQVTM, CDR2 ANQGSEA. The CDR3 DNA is TGCAGCGCGCGAAACTTGAACACTGAAGCTTTCTTT. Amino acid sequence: CSARNLNTEAFF.

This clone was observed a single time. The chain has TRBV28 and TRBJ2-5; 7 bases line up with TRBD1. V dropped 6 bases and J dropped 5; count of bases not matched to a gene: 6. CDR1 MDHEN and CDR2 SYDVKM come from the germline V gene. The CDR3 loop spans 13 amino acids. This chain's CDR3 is CASRSGTEETQYF. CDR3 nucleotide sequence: TGTGCCAGCAGATCCGGGACAGAGGAGACCCAGTACTTC. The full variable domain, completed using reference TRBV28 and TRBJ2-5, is DVKVTQSSRYLVKRTGEKVFLECVQDMDHENMFWYRQDPGLGLRLIYFSYDVKMKEKGDIPEGYSVSREKKERFSLILESASTNQTSMYLCASRSGTEETQYFGPGTRLLVL.

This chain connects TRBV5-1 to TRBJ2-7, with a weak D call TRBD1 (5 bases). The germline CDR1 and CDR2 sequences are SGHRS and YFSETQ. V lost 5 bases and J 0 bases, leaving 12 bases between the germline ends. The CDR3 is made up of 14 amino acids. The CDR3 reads CASSKQASSYEQYF. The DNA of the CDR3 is TGCGCCAGCAGTAAACAGGCAAGCTCCTACGAGCAGTACTTC.

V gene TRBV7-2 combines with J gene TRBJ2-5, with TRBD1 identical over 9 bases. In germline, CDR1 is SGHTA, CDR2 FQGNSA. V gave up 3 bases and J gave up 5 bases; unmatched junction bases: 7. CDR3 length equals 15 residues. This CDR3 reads CASSLDRGRRETQYF. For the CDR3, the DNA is TGTGCCAGCAGCTTGGACAGGGGCCGTAGGGAGACCCAGTACTTC.